This T cell receptor beta chain was recovered during a study of blood T cell repertoires in COVID-19. Study-wide context: There were acute and convalescent COVID-19 samples, and they came from the United States, Italy and Spain.

Authors' analysis steps: By means of reference gene primer amplification, nucleated cell counts were estimated. Generated by immunoSEQ multiplex PCR, the TCRdb table keeps only in-frame clones and is missing some. V, J and clone size reflect that table, while D and trimming were determined from the DNA. The sample comprises a few hundred thousand clones, roughly 84% of which are singletons, and approximately 6.2% rests with the top ten. V dropped 4 bases and J dropped 0; count of bases not matched to a gene: 4. This CDR3 spans 16 amino acids. Germline V gene data show CDR1 as SGHNT and CDR2 as YYREEE (reference sequence). This clone was recorded only once.

Sequenced material: PBMCs or T cells enriched from blood (not recorded which). The sequence was obtained from a woman between 40 and 50 years old who had recovered from COVID-19. V is TRBV5-4 and J is TRBJ2-2, with 9 bases identical to TRBD2. Here the CDR3 reads CASSATSGANTGELFF. The DNA for the CDR3 is TGTGCCAGCAGCGCGACTAGCGGCGCGAACACCGGGGAGCTGTTTTTT.